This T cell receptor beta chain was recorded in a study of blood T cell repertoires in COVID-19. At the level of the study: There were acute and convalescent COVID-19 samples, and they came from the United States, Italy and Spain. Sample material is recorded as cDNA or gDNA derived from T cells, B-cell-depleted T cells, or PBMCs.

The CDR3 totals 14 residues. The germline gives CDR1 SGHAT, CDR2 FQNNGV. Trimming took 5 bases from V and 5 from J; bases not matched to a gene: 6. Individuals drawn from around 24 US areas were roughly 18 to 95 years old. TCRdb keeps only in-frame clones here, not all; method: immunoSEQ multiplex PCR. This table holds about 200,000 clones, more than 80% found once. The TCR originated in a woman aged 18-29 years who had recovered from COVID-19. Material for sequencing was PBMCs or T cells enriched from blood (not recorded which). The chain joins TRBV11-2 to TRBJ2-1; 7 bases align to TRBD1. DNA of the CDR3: TGTGCCAGCAGCCGAGGGGGCTACGACAATGAGCAGTTCTTC. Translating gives CASSRGGYDNEQFF.